This passage covers 7 T cell receptor beta chains from one sample sequenced in a study of regulatory T cells in long-lasting Graves disease. Time point denoted: newly diagnosed GD, antithyroid drugs for less than 3 months. PBMCs provided the RNA from which the TCR library was made. According to the study, TCR beta libraries were built with iRepertoire HTBI primers and CDR3-region Arm-PCR. MiXCR, applied by TCRdb to the multiplex PCR reads, yields one record per CDR3 protein. The sample records about 400,000 distinct CDR3 sequences, about 15% being singletons. These sequences were also reported in another study, on T cells in Graves' hyperthyroidism and ophthalmopathy.

The sample here was peripheral blood mononuclear cells (PBMCs), taken at new diagnosis, from a patient treated with antithyroid drugs. The receptor set was obtained from a woman aged 40 to 50 with Graves disease.

This clonotype was recorded a few times. This could be a read error, since a much larger clone is one nucleotide away. The gene calls are TRBV7-9 and TRBJ1-1, with D possibly TRBD1 on 5 matching bases. CDR3 length equals 14 residues. The V gene's germline CDR1 is SEHNR and CDR2 FQNEAQ (reference sequence). In DNA, the CDR3 is TGTGCCAGCAGCTTGTGGGGGGGGAACACTGAAGCTCTCTTT. It is translated as CASSLWGGNTEALF.

The chain couples TRBV6-4 to TRBJ1-4; D is possibly TRBD1 (5 bases). CDR3 size: 14 residues. Germline V lookup: CDR1 MRHNA, CDR2 SNTAGT. The V end lost 5 bases, the J end lost 5 bases, and 12 bases lay between the germline ends. The CDR3 here is CASSQGSMNEKLFF. DNA for the CDR3: TGTGCCAGCAGTCAGGGATCGATGAATGAAAAACTGTTTTTT.

V and J are TRBV4-1 and TRBJ2-1; D gene unclear. The CDR3 runs to 15 residues. Trimming stripped 0 bases from V and 7 bases from J, with 13 bases between. Per the germline V gene, CDR1 is MGHRA and CDR2 is YSYEKL. CDR3 loop: CASSQESLPGNEQFF. CDR3 nucleotide sequence: TGCGCCAGCAGCCAAGAGTCGCTTCCCGGGAATGAGCAGTTCTTC.

The chain employs TRBV20-1 and TRBJ2-7, with 7 bases matching TRBD1. Germline V gene lookup returns CDR1 DFQATT and CDR2 SNEGSKA (reference sequence). This CDR3 contains 14 residues. Unmatched junction bases numbered 9, after V lost 5 bases and J lost 2 bases. CDR3 sequence reads: CSAPILGQPYEQYF. DNA for the CDR3: TGCAGTGCTCCCATCTTGGGACAGCCCTACGAGCAGTACTTC.

This sequence joins TRBV20-1 and TRBJ2-1; 8 bases are a match to TRBD2. With V trimmed by 1 base and J by 7 bases, 6 bases remained unmatched. Germline V gives CDR1 DFQATT, CDR2 SNEGSKA (reference sequence). The CDR3 length is 14 residues. The CDR3 sequence is CSARVAGSLNEQFF. CDR3 nucleotides: TGCAGTGCTAGAGTAGCGGGATCTTTAAATGAGCAGTTCTTC.

This clonotype was picked up many times. The V and J genes are TRBV28 and TRBJ2-2; D is perhaps TRBD1 or TRBD2 (5 bases each). The V end lost 2 bases, the J end lost 0 bases, and 16 bases lay between the germline ends. The CDR3 spans 18 residues. CDR1 is MDHEN and CDR2 is SYDVKM in the germline V gene. The CDR3 sequence: CASSLPPRDRTNTGELFF. The CDR3 DNA follows: TGTGCCAGCAGTTTACCGCCCCGGGACCGGACGAACACCGGGGAGCTGTTTTTT. Full variable domain (remainder filled in from reference TRBV28 and TRBJ2-2): DVKVTQSSRYLVKRTGEKVFLECVQDMDHENMFWYRQDPGLGLRLIYFSYDVKMKEKGDIPEGYSVSREKKERFSLILESASTNQTSMYLCASSLPPRDRTNTGELFFGEGSRLTVL.

This clonotype was found many times. This chain links TRBV12-3 or TRBV12-4 with TRBJ2-1; tentatively, D is TRBD2 (6 bases). With 5 bases removed from V and 7 bases from J, the gap between germline ends came to 27 bases. The CDR3 runs 18 residues. DNA for the CDR3: TGTGCCAGCAGTCCCCTGGCGGGACCGCGCATAGGTGGTAATGAGCAGTTCTTC. Translation: CASSPLAGPRIGGNEQFF.